This TCR beta chain was found in a study of shared clonotypes between healthy human individuals. The repertoire was sequenced with immunoSEQ multiplex PCR; TCRdb's copy has only in-frame clones and lacks some. In the table there are roughly 1,100,000 clones, roughly 70% of which are singletons. The V end lost 1 base, the J end lost 5 bases, and 14 bases lay between the germline ends. This CDR3 spans 15 amino acids. In germline, CDR1 is SEHNR, CDR2 FQNEAQ (reference sequence). Comments on this clone: Its antigen is not identified.

The study's findings and limits: Around 5.4% of naive CD4 clonotypes were common to a few donors. Non-shared clonotypes displayed generation probabilities falling below those of clonotypes present in all four donors.

This chain links TRBV7-9 with TRBJ2-5; D is unresolved. This receptor was taken from a man aged 18 to 29 in good health. Sample: memory CD4+ T cells sorted from blood. Indicated subset: CD45RA-negative fraction. The chain's CDR3 is CASSLVGGNRETQYF. CDR3 DNA sequence: TGTGCCAGCAGCTTAGTCGGTGGTAACCGGGAGACCCAGTACTTC.